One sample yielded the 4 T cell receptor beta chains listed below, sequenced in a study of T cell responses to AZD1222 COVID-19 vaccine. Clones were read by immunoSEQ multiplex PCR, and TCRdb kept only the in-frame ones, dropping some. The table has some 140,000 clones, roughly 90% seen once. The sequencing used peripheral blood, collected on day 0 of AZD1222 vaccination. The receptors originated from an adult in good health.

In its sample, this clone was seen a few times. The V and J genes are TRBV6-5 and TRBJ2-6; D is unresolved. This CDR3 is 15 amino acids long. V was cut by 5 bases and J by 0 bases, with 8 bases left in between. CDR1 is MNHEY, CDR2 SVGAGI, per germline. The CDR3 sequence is CASSPIISGANVLTF. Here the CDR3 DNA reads TGTGCCAGCAGTCCAATAATCTCTGGGGCCAACGTCCTGACTTTC.

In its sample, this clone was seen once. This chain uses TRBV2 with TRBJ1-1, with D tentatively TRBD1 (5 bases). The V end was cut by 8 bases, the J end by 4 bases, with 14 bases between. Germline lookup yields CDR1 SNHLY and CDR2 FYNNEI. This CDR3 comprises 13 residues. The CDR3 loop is CASQGTSGTEAFF. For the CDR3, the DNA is TGTGCCAGCCAAGGGACCTCAGGCACTGAAGCTTTCTTT.

CDR3 in amino acids: CASSMLVSNTEAFF. CDR3 in DNA: TGTGCCAGTAGTATGCTTGTTTCGAACACTGAAGCTTTCTTT. The chain uses TRBV19 and TRBJ1-1; D gene uncertain. This CDR3 region has 14 residues. The germline CDR1 and CDR2 sequences are LNHDA and SQIVND (reference sequence). Deletions cut 3 bases from V and 1 base from J, with 9 bases between.

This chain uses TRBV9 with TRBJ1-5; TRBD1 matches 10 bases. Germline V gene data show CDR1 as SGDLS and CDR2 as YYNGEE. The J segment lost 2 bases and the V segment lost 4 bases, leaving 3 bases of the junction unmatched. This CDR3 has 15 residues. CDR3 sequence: CASSPGQGGNQPQHF. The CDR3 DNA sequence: TGTGCCAGCAGCCCCGGACAGGGGGGCAATCAGCCCCAGCATTTT.